Shown below are 28 T cell receptor beta chains from a single sample sequenced in a study of PD-1 blockade in classical Hodgkin lymphoma. As for time point: newly diagnosed, previously untreated cHL patient sample. Magnetic depletion of non-target cells from thawed PBMCs yielded purified CD8+ T cells. Sequencing was performed with immunoSEQ multiplex PCR; in TCRdb, only in-frame clones are kept and a portion is missing. The table has about 21,000 clones, around nine tenths seen once; the top ten hold roughly 7.4%. The specimen sequenced was CD8+ T cells from blood. These receptor sequences come from a human donor with classical Hodgkin lymphoma.

The gene calls are TRBV6-5 and TRBJ2-2; D not resolved. CDR3 length equals 15 residues. Per the germline V gene, CDR1 is MNHEY and CDR2 is SVGAGI. V was trimmed by 0 bases and J by 3 bases, leaving 8 bases between them. DNA for the CDR3: TGTGCCAGCAGTTACTCGACGGTGGACACCGGGGAGCTGTTTTTT. Its protein is CASSYSTVDTGELFF.

The chain carries TRBV4-1 and TRBJ2-3; D is possibly TRBD1 or TRBD2 (7 bases each). CDR3 length: 18 residues. The germline V gene has CDR1 MGHRA and CDR2 YSYEKL. The germline V and J ends were trimmed by 3 bases and 2 bases, with 21 bases remaining between them. CDR3 nucleotides: TGCGCCAGCAGCCAGGGAGGGGGCAGCGGGGTGCACACAGATACGCAGTATTTT. Protein: CASSQGGGSGVHTDTQYF.

The chain carries TRBV19 and TRBJ2-7; D is undetermined. V was clipped by 1 base and J by 3 bases, with 7 bases between them. Germline V lookup: CDR1 LNHDA, CDR2 SQIVND (reference sequence). The CDR3 totals 13 residues. CDR3 sequence: CASSIGQDYEQYF. The CDR3 nucleotides read TGTGCCAGTAGTATAGGGCAGGACTACGAGCAGTACTTC.

V gene TRBV9 combines with J gene TRBJ1-1, with 9 bases aligning to TRBD1. The CDR3 is 19 amino acids. The germline CDR1 and CDR2 sequences are SGDLS and YYNGEE. V dropped 5 bases and J dropped 2; count of bases not matched to a gene: 19. CDR3 amino acids: CASRPIGTGPRAVNTEAFF. DNA for the CDR3: TGTGCCAGCAGGCCTATTGGGACAGGGCCCAGGGCGGTTAACACTGAAGCTTTCTTT.

The CDR3 DNA follows: TGTGCCAGCAGTTTTAGGTATGAGCAGTTCTTC. Protein product: CASSFRYEQFF. V and J are TRBV27 and TRBJ2-1; no reliable D call. The CDR3 consists of 11 residues. In germline, CDR1 is MNHEY, CDR2 SMNVEV (reference sequence). Trimming removed 3 bases at V and 8 bases at J, with 5 bases between.

V and J are TRBV15 and TRBJ1-1; TRBD1 might be the D (5 bases). There are 13 residues in the CDR3. Trimming took off 5 bases at V and 1 base at J, with 8 bases between the two ends. From germline, CDR1 is LNHNV and CDR2 YYDKDF (reference sequence). This CDR3 is CATSEGPNTEAFF. In DNA form, the CDR3 reads TGTGCCACCAGCGAGGGGCCGAACACTGAAGCTTTCTTT.

This clone has only one observation. The genes are TRBV30 and TRBJ2-7; D possibly corresponds to TRBD2 (6 bases). This CDR3 is 11 amino acids long. Germline CDR1 reads GTSNPN; CDR2 reads SVGIG (reference sequence). The ends were cut back, 0 bases at V and 6 bases at J, with 6 bases in the middle. In DNA, the CDR3 is TGTGCCTGGAGTGTGGGAGGCGAGCAGTACTTC. It is translated as CAWSVGGEQYF.

This clone was observed once. The chain has TRBV13 and TRBJ1-1; D unresolved. V lost 3 bases and J lost 3, with 2 bases in between. The length of the CDR3 is 11 residues. Germline loops: CDR1 PRHDT, CDR2 FYEKMQ (reference sequence). The CDR3 nucleotides are TGTGCCAGCAGCTTGGACACTGAAGCTTTCTTT. Translating it yields CASSLDTEAFF.

This chain connects TRBV10-2 to TRBJ2-5; D perhaps matches TRBD2 (6 bases). With 2 bases removed from V and 5 bases from J, the gap between germline ends came to 6 bases. CDR1 and CDR2 from the germline V gene are WSHSY and SAAADI. There are 12 residues in the CDR3. The CDR3 DNA is TGCGCCAGCAGTGAGGGGGGGGAGACCCAGTACTTC. As protein: CASSEGGETQYF.

This chain joins TRBV7-6 and TRBJ2-1; 9 nucleotides match TRBD2. The CDR3 consists of 15 residues. The V gene's germline CDR1 is SGHVS and CDR2 FNYEAQ. The junction had 6 bases not matched to a gene; V was cut back by 1 base and J by 8 bases. CDR3 sequence reads: CASSLVKRGADEQFF. The DNA for the CDR3 is TGTGCCAGCAGCTTAGTCAAGCGGGGGGCCGATGAGCAGTTCTTC.

The chain couples TRBV11-2 to TRBJ2-7; D possibly corresponds to TRBD1 (6 bases). Trimming removed 3 bases from V and 7 bases from J, with 7 bases in between. This CDR3 has 11 amino acids. The germline gives CDR1 SGHAT, CDR2 FQNNGV. The CDR3 DNA follows: TGTGCCAGCAGCTTCCAGGGGGAGCAGTACTTC. Amino acids: CASSFQGEQYF.

CDR3 sequence: CATAGRGDHEQYF. CDR3 nucleotides: TGTGCTACTGCGGGCAGGGGCGACCACGAGCAGTACTTC. The chain links TRBV27 to TRBJ2-7, with TRBD1 as a possible D gene (6 bases). This CDR3 is 13 amino acids long. Germline loops: CDR1 MNHEY, CDR2 SMNVEV (reference sequence).

The J gene is TRBJ2-6, the V gene TRBV11-2; no definite D call. CDR1 is SGHAT and CDR2 is FQNNGV in the germline V gene. This CDR3 is 15 amino acids long. V was clipped by 3 bases and J by 4 bases, with 10 bases between them. This CDR3 is CASSLTAPGANVLTF. CDR3 sequence (DNA): TGTGCCAGCAGCTTGACGGCCCCGGGGGCCAACGTCCTGACTTTC.

The rearrangement links TRBV28 to TRBJ2-1; 8 positions agree with TRBD2. Trimming took 6 bases from V and 4 from J; bases not matched to a gene: 11. Looked up from germline, CDR1 is MDHEN and CDR2 is SYDVKM. This CDR3 comprises 16 residues. DNA for the CDR3: TGTGCCAGCAGCGCTACTGGGACTAGGCTATACAATGAGCAGTTCTTC. This sequence encodes CASSATGTRLYNEQFF. The full variable domain, its missing parts supplied by reference TRBV28 and TRBJ2-1, is DVKVTQSSRYLVKRTGEKVFLECVQDMDHENMFWYRQDPGLGLRLIYFSYDVKMKEKGDIPEGYSVSREKKERFSLILESASTNQTSMYLCASSATGTRLYNEQFFGPGTRLTVL.

The chain has TRBV6-1 and TRBJ2-7, with D perhaps TRBD2 (7 bases). From germline, CDR1 is MNHNS and CDR2 SASEGT. This CDR3 is built from 16 residues. Deletions cut 5 bases from V and 3 bases from J, with 20 bases between. CDR3 DNA sequence: TGTGCCAGCAGTCAAGTCATCGTCGGGGGGCTCTACGAGCAGTACTTC. Translated, it gives CASSQVIVGGLYEQYF.

The genes are TRBV7-6 and TRBJ2-3, with TRBD1 matching 8 bases. The junction had 4 bases not matched to a gene; V was cut back by 5 bases and J by 3 bases. This CDR3 is built from 14 residues. Germline assignment: CDR1 SGHVS and CDR2 FNYEAQ. Here the CDR3 DNA reads TGTGCCAGCAGCAGGGACAGGCTAACAGATACGCAGTATTTT. Its translation: CASSRDRLTDTQYF.

The chain links TRBV10-1 to TRBJ2-1; D is tentatively TRBD1 or TRBD2 (7 bases each). There are 14 residues in the CDR3. Per germline, CDR1 WNHNN and CDR2 SYGVQD (reference sequence). V lost 3 bases and J 7 bases, leaving 13 bases between the germline ends. CDR3 sequence reads: CASSDQGGGNEQFF. CDR3 coding DNA: TGCGCCAGCAGTGATCAGGGGGGGGGTAATGAGCAGTTCTTC.

This sequence joins TRBV6-1 and TRBJ1-2; D may be TRBD1 (5 bases). The CDR3 extends over 12 amino acids. CDR1 and CDR2 from the germline V gene are MNHNS and SASEGT. Trimming left V 5 bases short and J 5 bases short, with 9 bases between. The CDR3 DNA follows: TGTGCCAGCAGTAGACAGACTTATGGCTACACCTTC. The encoded protein is CASSRQTYGYTF.

The chain uses TRBV7-9 and TRBJ2-1; D call uncertain. CDR1 is SEHNR, CDR2 FQNEAQ, per germline (reference sequence). The CDR3 runs to 16 residues. The V and J ends lost 5 bases and 6 bases respectively, with 20 bases between them. CDR3 amino acids: CASSPPQLPHRNEQFF. CDR3 bases: TGTGCCAGCAGCCCACCACAGCTGCCCCATCGCAATGAGCAGTTCTTC.

The CDR3 reads CSVRRPLGDEQYF. In nucleotides, the CDR3 is TGCAGCGTTCGCCGACCCCTAGGGGACGAGCAGTACTTC. The chain joins TRBV29-1 to TRBJ2-7; D might be TRBD1 (5 bases). CDR3 length: 13 amino acids. V shed 5 bases and J shed 5 bases, with 16 bases lying between them. Germline V gene sequence: CDR1 SQVTM, CDR2 ANQGSEA.

The chain uses TRBV2 and TRBJ2-7; D gene unclear. The CDR3 runs to 10 residues. Germline CDR1 SNHLY, CDR2 FYNNEI. Between the trimmed V and J ends, which lost 6 bases and 2 bases, there was a span of 2 bases. The chain's CDR3 is CASRTYEQYF. The CDR3 region has the DNA TGTGCCAGCAGGACCTACGAGCAGTACTTC.

The CDR3 loop reads CASSSGFGYDNIYGYTF. For the CDR3, the DNA is TGTGCCAGCAGTTCCGGTTTTGGATATGACAACATCTATGGCTACACCTTC. The chain uses TRBV28 and TRBJ1-2; the D is unclear. V was shortened by 4 bases and J by 4 bases, with 22 bases between the two germline ends. Germline V CDR1 and CDR2: MDHEN, SYDVKM. CDR3 length: 17 residues.

The chain is built from TRBV7-9 and TRBJ2-7, with D maybe TRBD2 (6 bases). Trimming took 5 bases from V and 5 from J, leaving 16 bases between them. The CDR3 is made up of 14 amino acids. Germline V gene data show CDR1 as SEHNR and CDR2 as FQNEAQ (reference sequence). The CDR3 nucleotides read TGTGCCAGCAGCCGGCCAGGAGGGCAACACGAGCAGTACTTC. Encoded protein: CASSRPGGQHEQYF.

The chain is built from TRBV19 and TRBJ1-5; D call uncertain. Trimming left V 3 bases short and J 7 bases short, with 13 bases between. CDR3 size: 14 residues. From germline, CDR1 is LNHDA and CDR2 SQIVND (reference sequence). The CDR3 sequence: CASSISGSGQPQHF. Here the CDR3 DNA reads TGTGCCAGTAGTATCTCCGGGAGTGGCCAGCCCCAGCATTTT. Full variable domain (outside the CDR3, taken from reference TRBV19 and TRBJ1-5): DGGITQSPKYLFRKEGQNVTLSCEQNLNHDAMYWYRQDPGQGLRLIYYSQIVNDFQKGDIAEGYSVSREKKESFPLTVTSAQKNPTAFYLCASSISGSGQPQHFGDGTRLSIL.

The V call is TRBV7-2, the J call TRBJ2-3, with D perhaps TRBD2 (6 bases). CDR1 SGHTA and CDR2 FQGNSA come from the germline V gene. The CDR3 spans 16 residues. V lost 1 base and J lost 6, with 17 bases in between. CDR3 sequence: CASSLGRLVPPDTQYF. Here the CDR3 DNA reads TGTGCCAGCAGCTTAGGGAGACTAGTTCCACCGGATACGCAGTATTTT. The full variable domain, in which reference TRBV7-2 and TRBJ2-3 provide the parts outside the CDR3, is GAGVSQSPSNKVTEKGKDVELRCDPISGHTALYWYRQSLGQGLEFLIYFQGNSAPDKSGLPSDRFSAERTGGSVSTLTIQRTQQEDSAVYLCASSLGRLVPPDTQYFGPGTRLTVL.

This clone was seen only a few times. The chain carries TRBV7-9 and TRBJ1-2; possible D gene TRBD1, 5 bases. Trimming removed 6 bases from V and 1 base from J, with 6 bases in between. Germline V gene data show CDR1 as SEHNR and CDR2 as FQNEAQ (reference sequence). The CDR3 is 12 amino acids. The CDR3 sequence: CASRGDNYGYTF. Written as DNA, the CDR3 is TGTGCCAGCAGGGGGGATAACTATGGCTACACCTTC.

The chain employs TRBV11-2 and TRBJ2-1; 8 positions agree with TRBD2. With 5 bases clipped from V and 3 bases from J, the junction kept 6 bases outside the gene matches. Germline assignment: CDR1 SGHAT and CDR2 FQNNGV. The CDR3 contains 15 residues. The DNA for the CDR3 is TGTGCCAGCAGCGAGGGCGCGGGGGGCTACAATGAGCAGTTCTTC. Translation: CASSEGAGGYNEQFF.

The sample holds a few counts of this clone. The chain links TRBV4-1 to TRBJ1-2; no reliable D call. The CDR3 extends over 14 amino acids. CDR1 and CDR2 (germline): MGHRA, YSYEKL. V gave up 0 bases and J gave up 4 bases, with 9 bases separating them. CDR3 sequence reads: CASSQDWMGYGYTF. The CDR3 DNA follows: TGCGCCAGCAGCCAAGATTGGATGGGCTATGGCTACACCTTC.